The clone carrying this T cell receptor beta chain was observed a single time. This entry comes from a study of T cell responses to AZD1222 COVID-19 vaccine. V lost 6 bases to trimming and J lost 1 base, with 16 bases between them. The CDR3 spans 16 residues. Measured with immunoSEQ multiplex PCR; TCRdb has only the in-frame clones, and not every one. This sample has about 150,000 clones; roughly 87% occur once, and the top ten carry 5% to 5.5%. This chain links TRBV6-7 with TRBJ1-3; perhaps TRBD1 as D (5 bases). Being an ORF, TRBV6-7 has a function that is uncertain. This sample comprised peripheral blood, obtained on day 0 of AZD1222 vaccination. The sequence was collected from an adult in good health. Written as DNA, the CDR3 is TGTGCCAGCAGCCGACAGACTCGCCGTTCTGGAAACACCATATATTTT. It specifies CASSRQTRRSGNTIYF.